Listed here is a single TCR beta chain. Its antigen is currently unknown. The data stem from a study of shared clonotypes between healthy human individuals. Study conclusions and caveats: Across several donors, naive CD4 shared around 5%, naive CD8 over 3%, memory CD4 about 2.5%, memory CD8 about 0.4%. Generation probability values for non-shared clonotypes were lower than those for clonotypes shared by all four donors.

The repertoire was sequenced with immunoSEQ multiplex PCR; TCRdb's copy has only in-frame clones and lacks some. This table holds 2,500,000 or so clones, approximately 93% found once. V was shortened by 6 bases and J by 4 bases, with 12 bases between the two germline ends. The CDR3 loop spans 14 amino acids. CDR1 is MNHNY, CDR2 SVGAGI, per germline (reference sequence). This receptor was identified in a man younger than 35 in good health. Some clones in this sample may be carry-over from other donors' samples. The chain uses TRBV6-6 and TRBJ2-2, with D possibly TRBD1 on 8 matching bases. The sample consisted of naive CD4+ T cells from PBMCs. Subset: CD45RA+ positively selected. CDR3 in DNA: TGTGCCAGCAGAAACAGGGGGGGCACCGGGGAGCTGTTTTTT. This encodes CASRNRGGTGELFF.